These T cell receptor beta chains were read from a single sample in a study of CD4 T cells in relation to SARS-CoV-2 and coronaviruses. Repertoires were generated with immunoSEQ multiplex PCR, while TCRdb's copy carries only in-frame clones and drops some. The table lists 40,000 or so clones, 75% to 90% of them singletons. Input material: memory CD4+ T cells from PBMCs. These receptors were obtained from an adult with COVID-19. CDR3s include the opening cysteine and the closing phenylalanine or tryptophan. Each record gives: V gene, CDR3 protein.

V: TRBV4-1; CDR3: CASSQVGGPSSGNTIYF
V: TRBV28; CDR3: CASTTGADTQYF
V: TRBV18; CDR3: CASSLGGLGTEAFF
V: TRBV7-2; CDR3: CASSLGGHSSYEQYF
V: TRBV6-5; CDR3: CASGALREVGELFF
V: TRBV9; CDR3: CASSANPTGLEQFF
V: TRBV6-1; CDR3: CASSEAWVNEQFF
V: TRBV6-5; CDR3: CASSSPQTQGTQYF
V: TRBV3-1/TRBV3-2; CDR3: CASSQTSGSTDTQYF
V: TRBV30; CDR3: CAWTLGRGAETQYF
V: TRBV2; CDR3: CASILVRTENEKLFF
V: TRBV6-5; CDR3: CASSWGADTQYF
V: TRBV28; CDR3: CASSSVSGGYNEQFF